The text below deals with one TCR beta chain. The antigen it binds to is not known. Its ends do not fully match the called genes, so a read error is possible. The record originates from a study of T cells in Graves' hyperthyroidism and ophthalmopathy (dated 2019 in TCRdb). Regarding the complete study: Peripheral blood samples were taken at initial diagnosis, before any treatment was given. A discovery cohort of roughly 96 patients, 43 with Graves' ophthalmopathy and approximately 55 with stable Graves' hyperthyroidism, was used to find distinguishing TCR V-J signatures. Prospective prediction of ophthalmopathy was tested in an independent validation cohort consisting of fewer than 20 hyperthyroidism patients and approximately 16 patients who later progressed to ophthalmopathy. The 80 to 100 discovery patients were randomly divided into training and test sets at a 7:3 ratio. Thyroid tissue and blood T-cell repertoires from more than five Graves' hyperthyroidism patients were also compared in the study. Once sampling was done, hyperthyroidism patients were given methimazole at a starting dose of 30 mg daily, whereas ophthalmopathy patients were given high-dose intravenous methylprednisolone. TCR Vbeta CDR3 sequencing of 120 to 150 peripheral blood samples (about 45 ophthalmopathy, 70 to 85 hyperthyroidism and roughly 17 progressor patients) is reported in the paper. Paper-wide results and their limitations: Sample size was not statistically predetermined, and blinding of investigators to group allocation was not performed. Blood samples also contained most of the expanded thyroid clonotypes (frequency above 0.001), which suggests that blood repertoires may reflect thyroid immune responses. In cross-validation, a model built on a 13 V-J signature told ophthalmopathy apart from stable hyperthyroidism with 87.88% sensitivity and roughly 81% specificity, and in testing the same model reached 80%/75%. In validation, progression to ophthalmopathy was predicted by the model with 55% to 71% sensitivity and roughly 72% specificity, a median of roughly 6 months before onset.

The TCR beta CDR3 regions were amplified from RNA transcripts. The TCR CDR3 was subjected to a first round of RT-PCR using the HTBI primer set and the Qiagen OneStep RT-PCR kit. Libraries were constructed in a second round of multiplex PCR, after which size selection and purification were performed. Libraries were sequenced paired-end with 100 bp reads on an Illumina HiSeq2000. Regarding the original processing steps: SOAPnuke was used to process the raw data, throwing out any read that contained adapters or uncalled bases, had a mean Phred below 15, or lacked an exact constant-primer or identifier match. COPE v1.2.5 was used to merge high-quality paired reads, and clonotypes were defined as unique nucleotide sequences. Clonotypes were aligned to IMGT TRBV, TRBD and TRBJ reference segments using MiTCR v1.1. Only V-J combinations with frequency above 0.0001, covering about 99% of repertoires, were analysed. A TCS score was defined as the ratio of F50 (clonal expansion) to E x V (chaos), with BLOSUM62-based TCRdist applied between CDR3 peptides within each V-J. Welch's t-statistics and random forest reduced some 510 V-J features to fewer than 15, which were used in a naive Bayes classifier (R e1071). The public reads were reanalyzed by TCRdb: fastp trimming at Q25, MiXCR alignment, in-frame beta chains only. A single entry per CDR3 protein holds the most common genes and DNA from its merged rows. The V and J calls reflect TCRdb's pipeline rather than the authors' work. The sample profile shows around 450,000 distinct CDR3 sequences; 15% to 17% of them were found once. The top ten clonotypes cover roughly 15% of the sample.

Stable Graves' hyperthyroidism was defined as the absence of progression to ophthalmopathy over 18 months of follow-up. Hyperthyroidism patients were newly diagnosed, with disease duration under 2 months, and aged 18 to 65 years. Patients with uncontrolled infections, other autoimmune diseases, pregnancy or lactation were excluded. Diagnoses were established on the basis of clinical symptoms, serum thyroxine and TRAb, thyroid ultrasound, and orbital computed tomography. Ficoll-Paque density gradient centrifugation was used to isolate PBMCs from 10 ml of fresh peripheral blood. Trizol reagent was used to extract total RNA, and RNA quality was then checked on an Agilent 2100 Bioanalyzer. CDR1 and CDR2 were assigned from the germline V gene as SGHTA and FQGNSA. The CDR3 spans 14 residues, from the cysteine through the phenylalanine. Of the read, only the CDR3 DNA is kept; its 42 bases are in frame from base 1.

The chain joins TRBV7-2 to TRBJ2-1; there is no confident call for the D gene. The sequenced material came from blood. The receptor was isolated from a woman under 30 with Graves' hyperthyroidism. The encoded CDR3 is CASSLAIVRNERFF. The nucleotide sequence reads as follows: TGTGCCAGCAGCTTAGCGATTGTGAGGAATGAGCGGTTCTTC.